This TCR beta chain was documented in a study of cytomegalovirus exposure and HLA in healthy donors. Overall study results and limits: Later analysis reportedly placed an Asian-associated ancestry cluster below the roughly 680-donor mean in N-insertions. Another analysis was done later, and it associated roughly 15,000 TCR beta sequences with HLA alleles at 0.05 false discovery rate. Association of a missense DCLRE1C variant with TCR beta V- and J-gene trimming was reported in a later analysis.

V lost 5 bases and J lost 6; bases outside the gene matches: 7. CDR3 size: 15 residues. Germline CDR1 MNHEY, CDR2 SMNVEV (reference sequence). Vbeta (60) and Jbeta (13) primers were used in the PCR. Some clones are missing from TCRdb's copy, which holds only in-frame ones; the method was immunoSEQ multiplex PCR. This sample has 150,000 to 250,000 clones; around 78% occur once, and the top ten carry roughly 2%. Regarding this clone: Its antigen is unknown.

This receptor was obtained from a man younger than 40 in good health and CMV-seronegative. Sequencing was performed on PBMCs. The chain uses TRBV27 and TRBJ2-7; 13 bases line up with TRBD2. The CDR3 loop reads CASSKPGLAGVEQYF. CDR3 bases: TGTGCCAGCAGTAAGCCCGGACTAGCGGGAGTCGAGCAGTACTTC.